This TCR beta chain was sequenced for a study of somatic mutations in cytotoxic T cells in rheumatoid arthritis (dated by TCRdb to about 2017). In the study overall: Before any treatment started and right after they were diagnosed, patients gave peripheral blood samples (under 32 ml EDTA). A FACSAria II or Sony SH800 was used to flow-sort some V beta antibody-stained T-cell populations at nearly 100% purity, and TCRB sequencing was also done on sorted V beta1+ cells. A total of 65 or so rheumatoid arthritis patients and 15 to 25 healthy controls underwent TCRB deep sequencing. Patients and controls did not essentially differ in median age, which was nearly identical between the groups. The study asked whether expanded CD8+ T-cell clones in newly diagnosed, untreated rheumatoid arthritis carry somatic mutations, and used TCRB deep sequencing to characterize clonality. The investigation overall reported the following: The slight TRBV07 underrepresentation in patients was not adjusted for multiple comparisons. Rheumatoid arthritis patients and age-matched healthy controls did not significantly differ in CD8+ T-cell clonality. The expanded CD8+ clones had unknown antigen targets, and not appearing in virus-specific databases did not rule out that they were virus-specific. CD8+ clonality increased with age in patients (Spearman r ≈ 0.5) but not in healthy controls. In 8 of 65 patients the largest CD8+ clone exceeded 20% of CD8+ cells, and several identical CD8+ TCRB sequences were shared between blood and synovial fluid.

Compared with germline, V lacks 10 bases and J lacks 4 bases; bases without a gene match: 12. The CDR3 measures 15 amino acids from cysteine to phenylalanine. Solely the CDR3 DNA is kept, with 45 bases framed from the first base. As encoded in the germline V gene (reference sequence), CDR1 is LNHDA while CDR2 is SQIVND. CD4+ and CD8+ cells were isolated by positive magnetic bead selection on an AutoMACS, and purity was checked by flow cytometry. Initial screening for clonal expansions relied on flow cytometry with a TCR V beta antibody panel, after which sorted CD8+ fractions underwent TCRB deep sequencing for characterization. Peripheral blood mononuclear cells were isolated by Ficoll-Paque PLUS density gradient separation. Using Nucleospin Tissue or Tissue XS kits, DNA was extracted from CD4-enriched, CD8-enriched or PBMC samples, with quantification by a Qubit 2.0 fluorometer. TCRB CDR3 sequencing used the immunoSEQ assay on genomic DNA. The study's processing was this. When patient CD8+ clones exceeding 1% were checked against published virus-specific TCRB sequences, only a few matched. The analyses included only productive TCRB rearrangements. Defining a clone by its unique TCRB CDR3 sequence, the study calculated clonality as a productive clonality index derived from Shannon entropy. The template counts of each clone relative to the total templates per sample were used to calculate repertoire overlap between two samples. V-gene usage measured by flow cytometry correlated with TCRB sequencing V-gene usage, with a Spearman r of roughly 0.64. Sourced from immuneACCESS, this table was stored by TCRdb with only in-frame sequences that have V and J called. A share of the clones is absent; for the studies checked, an unresolved V gene accounts for under half, and the remainder has no known explanation. V and J calls and clone size follow that table, whereas D and trimming were derived from the DNA. The sample table contains just over 20,000 clones; only one count was recorded for about 83% of them. The ten largest clonotypes hold about 15% of the sample.

Note on this clone: Its antigen has not been determined. Base qualities are missing; no much larger clone stands one base away.

Recombination connected TRBV19 to TRBJ1-2; the central 10 bases match TRBD1. The sample consisted of CD8+ T cells sorted from blood. The sequence was obtained from an adult with rheumatoid arthritis. The CDR3 region has the sequence CATTTGGSYFYGYTF. The nucleotide sequence is given as TGTGCCACCACGACAGGGGGCTCGTATTTCTATGGCTACACCTTC.